These 10 T cell receptor beta chains were all obtained from the same sample, sequenced in a study of cytomegalovirus exposure and HLA in healthy donors. A multiplex PCR was run with 60 Vbeta primers and 13 Jbeta primers. The data were produced by immunoSEQ multiplex PCR, yet TCRdb's version contains in-frame clones alone and is incomplete. The sample contains just under 150,000 clones, roughly 80% of which appear only once. Sequenced material: PBMCs. Receptor source: a woman in her thirties in good health and CMV-seronegative.

The chain combines TRBV5-1 with TRBJ1-1; unclear D gene. Looked up from germline, CDR1 is SGHRS and CDR2 is YFSETQ. The V gene lost 1 base and the J gene lost 1 base, with 8 bases spanning the gap. The CDR3 contains 14 residues. For the CDR3, the DNA is TGCGCCAGCAGCTTGCGGGTAGGGAACACTGAAGCTTTCTTT. This encodes CASSLRVGNTEAFF.

CDR3 bases: TGTGCCAGCAGTGGACAGGGGGCTTCATATGGCTACACCTTC. It translates to CASSGQGASYGYTF. This chain links TRBV6-1 with TRBJ1-2; 10 positions agree with TRBD1. The CDR3 runs 14 residues. With 4 bases clipped from V and 5 bases from J, the junction kept 4 bases outside the gene matches. CDR1 MNHNS and CDR2 SASEGT come from the germline V gene.

V and J are TRBV2 and TRBJ1-2, with D perhaps TRBD1 (6 bases). The CDR3 loop spans 14 amino acids. Trimming pared 5 bases from V and 4 bases from J, leaving 14 bases between. CDR1 is SNHLY, CDR2 FYNNEI, per germline. The CDR3 DNA reads TGTGCCAGCAGTCCCCGGACAGCCCGCTATGGCTACACCTTC. Its translation is CASSPRTARYGYTF.

V usage is TRBV2 and J usage is TRBJ1-3; no clear D. Trimming pared 2 bases from V and 0 bases from J, leaving 8 bases between. CDR1 and CDR2 (germline): SNHLY, FYNNEI. The CDR3 has 15 residues. This chain's CDR3 is CASSEPRFSGNTIYF. Written as DNA, the CDR3 is TGTGCCAGCAGTGAACCCCGGTTCTCTGGAAACACCATATATTTT. The whole variable domain, remainder taken from reference TRBV2 and TRBJ1-3, is EPEVTQTPSHQVTQMGQEVILRCVPISNHLYFYWYRQILGQKVEFLVSFYNNEISEKSEIFDDQFSVERPDGSNFTLKIRSTKLEDSAMYFCASSEPRFSGNTIYFGEGSWLTVV.

This chain connects TRBV6-5 to TRBJ1-5; possibly TRBD1 for D (5 bases). Germline V gene lookup returns CDR1 MNHEY and CDR2 SVGAGI. With 5 bases removed from V and 6 bases from J, the gap between germline ends came to 11 bases. The CDR3 extends over 13 amino acids. The CDR3 DNA follows: TGTGCCAGCAGTGACCAGACAGTTCAGCCCCAGCATTTT. Its translation: CASSDQTVQPQHF.

This CDR3 is CASSQDIGGYGYTF. In DNA, the CDR3 is TGTGCCAGCAGCCAAGATATCGGGGGCTATGGCTACACCTTC. The J gene is TRBJ1-2, the V gene TRBV14; weak D call: TRBD1 (5 bases). This CDR3 comprises 14 residues. With 0 bases removed from V and 4 bases from J, the gap between germline ends came to 9 bases. Germline assignment: CDR1 SGHDN and CDR2 FVKESK.

The rearrangement joins TRBV11-2 to TRBJ2-1; 10 positions match TRBD2. Losses at the gene ends were 5 bases for V and 4 bases for J; bases not matched to a gene: 8. This CDR3 spans 16 amino acids. The germline CDR1 and CDR2 sequences are SGHAT and FQNNGV. The CDR3 sequence is CASSIDLAGVYNEQFF. DNA for the CDR3: TGTGCCAGCAGCATCGACCTAGCGGGGGTATACAATGAGCAGTTCTTC.

This clone was seen a few times. The rearrangement joins TRBV28 to TRBJ1-6, with unresolved D. The germline V and J ends were trimmed by 5 bases and 0 bases, with 11 bases remaining between them. The CDR3 is made up of 16 amino acids. CDR1 is MDHEN, CDR2 SYDVKM, per germline. In DNA form, the CDR3 reads TGTGCCAGCAGTCTCCGCCAGGACTCCTATAATTCACCCCTCCACTTT. Its translation: CASSLRQDSYNSPLHF.

This chain joins TRBV28 and TRBJ2-7, with 7 bases lining up with TRBD2. After removal of 4 bases from V and 7 bases from J, the junction contained 7 bases not matched to a gene. The CDR3 has 13 residues. The V gene's germline CDR1 is MDHEN and CDR2 SYDVKM. The DNA for the CDR3 is TGTGCCAGCAGTTCCGGGACTACCGTGGAGCAGTACTTC. This codes for CASSSGTTVEQYF.

The chain is built from TRBV4-3 and TRBJ1-2, with no clear D. Trimming took off 0 bases at V and 5 bases at J, with 10 bases between the two ends. The CDR3 is 14 amino acids. CDR1 and CDR2 (germline): LGHNA, YSLEER. DNA of the CDR3: TGCGCCAGCAGCCAAGAATATCCGGGTTATGGCTACACCTTC. Translation: CASSQEYPGYGYTF.